The clone carrying this T cell receptor beta chain was seen only a few times. The target antigen is unknown. This specimen belongs to a study of T cell repertoires in cytomegalovirus infection. Study-level background: Both CMV infection and a matching HLA type were indicated by public TCR beta signatures.

TCRdb called the reads again in MiXCR, with one record for every CDR3 protein. This sample yields approximately 390,000 distinct CDR3 sequences, of which approximately 35% are seen a single time; approximately 15% belongs to the top ten. The CDR3 spans 17 residues. Unmatched junction bases numbered 4, after V lost 0 bases and J lost 5 bases. In germline, CDR1 is ENHRY, CDR2 SYGVKD. This TCR came from a human donor in good health (CMV status not recorded). Some clones in this sample may be carry-over from other donors' samples. The material was cultured PBMCs, obtained from culture after CMV antigen stimulation. This sequence joins TRBV10-3 and TRBJ2-1; TRBD2 aligns across 13 bases. CDR3 bases: TGTGCCATCAGTGAGTCTGGGACTAGCGGGAAGCACAATGAGCAGTTCTTC. Translation gives CAISESGTSGKHNEQFF.